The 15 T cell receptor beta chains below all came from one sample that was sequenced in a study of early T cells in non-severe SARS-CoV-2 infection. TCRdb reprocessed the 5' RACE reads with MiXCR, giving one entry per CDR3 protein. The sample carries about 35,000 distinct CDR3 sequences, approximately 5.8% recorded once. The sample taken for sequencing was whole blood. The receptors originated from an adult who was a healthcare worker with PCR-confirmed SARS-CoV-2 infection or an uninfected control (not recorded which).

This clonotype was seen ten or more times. The CDR3 DNA reads as TGCGCCAGCAGCTTCTCGGGACAGAGCCTGGAGCAGTACTTC. Its protein product is CASSFSGQSLEQYF. This chain uses TRBV5-1 with TRBJ2-7; 7 nucleotides match TRBD1. Looked up from germline, CDR1 is SGHRS and CDR2 is YFSETQ. V shed 2 bases, J shed 7 bases, and the junction held 9 bases outside the gene matches. There are 14 residues in the CDR3.

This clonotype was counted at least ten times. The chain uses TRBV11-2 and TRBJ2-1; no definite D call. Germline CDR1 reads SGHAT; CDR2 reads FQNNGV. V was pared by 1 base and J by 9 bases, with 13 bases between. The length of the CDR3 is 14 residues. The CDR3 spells CASSLGGEGTEQFF. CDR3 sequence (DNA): TGTGCCAGCAGCTTAGGAGGAGAAGGAACTGAGCAGTTCTTC.

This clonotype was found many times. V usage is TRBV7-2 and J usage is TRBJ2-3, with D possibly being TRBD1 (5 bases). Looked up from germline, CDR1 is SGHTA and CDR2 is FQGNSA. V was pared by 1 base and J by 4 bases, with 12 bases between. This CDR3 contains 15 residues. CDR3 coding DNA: TGTGCCAGCAGCTTAGGGGGCAGCACCGCAGATACGCAGTATTTT. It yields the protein CASSLGGSTADTQYF.

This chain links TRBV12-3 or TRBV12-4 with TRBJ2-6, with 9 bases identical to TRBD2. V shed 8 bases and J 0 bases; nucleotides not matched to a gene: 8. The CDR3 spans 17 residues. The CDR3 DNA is TGTGCCAGCTTCACGACTAGCGGAGACTCTGGGGCCAACGTCCTGACTTTC. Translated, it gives CASFTTSGDSGANVLTF.

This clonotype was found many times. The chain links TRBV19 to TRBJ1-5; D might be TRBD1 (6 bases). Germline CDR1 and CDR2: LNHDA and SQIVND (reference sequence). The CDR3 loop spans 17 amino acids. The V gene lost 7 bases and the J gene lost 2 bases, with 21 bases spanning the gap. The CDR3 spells CASIRGRVVDRNQPQHF. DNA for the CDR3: TGTGCCAGTATTCGGGGGCGCGTTGTTGATCGCAATCAGCCCCAGCATTTT.

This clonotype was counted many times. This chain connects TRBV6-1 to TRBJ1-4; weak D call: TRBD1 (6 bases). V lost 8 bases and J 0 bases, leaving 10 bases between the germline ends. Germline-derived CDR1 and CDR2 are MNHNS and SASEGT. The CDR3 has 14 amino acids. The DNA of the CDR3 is TGTGCCAGCCGCACAGGGTCAACTAATGAAAAACTGTTTTTT. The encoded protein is CASRTGSTNEKLFF.

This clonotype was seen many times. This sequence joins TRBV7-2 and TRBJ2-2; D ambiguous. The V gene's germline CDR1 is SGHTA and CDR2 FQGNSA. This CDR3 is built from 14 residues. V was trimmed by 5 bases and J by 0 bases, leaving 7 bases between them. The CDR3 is CASSQVANTGELFF. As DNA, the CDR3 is TGTGCCAGCAGCCAAGTAGCGAACACCGGGGAGCTGTTTTTT.

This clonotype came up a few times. The CDR3 DNA reads TGTGCCAGCAGTCCGACCCCGCGGTTTGCAGATACGCAGTATTTT. Protein: CASSPTPRFADTQYF. This chain joins TRBV27 and TRBJ2-3; no definite D call. This CDR3 contains 15 residues. Between the trimmed V and J ends, which lost 5 bases and 4 bases, there was a span of 16 bases. CDR1 MNHEY and CDR2 SMNVEV come from the germline V gene (reference sequence).

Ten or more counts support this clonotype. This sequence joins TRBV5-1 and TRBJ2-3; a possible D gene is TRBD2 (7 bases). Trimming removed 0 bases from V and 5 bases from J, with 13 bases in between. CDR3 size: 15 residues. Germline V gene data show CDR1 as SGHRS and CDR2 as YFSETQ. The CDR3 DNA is TGCGCCAGCAGCTTGGTACGGGGGGCCAGAGATACGCAGTATTTT. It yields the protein CASSLVRGARDTQYF.

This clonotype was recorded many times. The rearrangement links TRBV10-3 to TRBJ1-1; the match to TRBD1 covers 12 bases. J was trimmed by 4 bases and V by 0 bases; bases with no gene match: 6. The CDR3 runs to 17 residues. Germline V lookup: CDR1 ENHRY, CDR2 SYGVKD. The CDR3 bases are TGTGCCATCAGTGAGTCGGGGACAGGGGGCTCGGGCACTGAAGCTTTCTTT. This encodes CAISESGTGGSGTEAFF.

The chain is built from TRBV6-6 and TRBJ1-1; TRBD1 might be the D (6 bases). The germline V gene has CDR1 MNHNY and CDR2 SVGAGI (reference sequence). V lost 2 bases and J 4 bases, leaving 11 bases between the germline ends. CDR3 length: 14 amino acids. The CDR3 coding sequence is TGTGCCAGCAGTTACACGGGGGCGGCCACTGAAGCTTTCTTT. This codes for CASSYTGAATEAFF.

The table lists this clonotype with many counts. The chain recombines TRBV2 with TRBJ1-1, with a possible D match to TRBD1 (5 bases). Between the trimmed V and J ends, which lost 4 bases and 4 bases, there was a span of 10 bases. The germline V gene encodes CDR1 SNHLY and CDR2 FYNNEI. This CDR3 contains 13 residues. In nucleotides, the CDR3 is TGTGCCAGCAGTGGGGGGAAAGGCACTGAAGCTTTCTTT. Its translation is CASSGGKGTEAFF.

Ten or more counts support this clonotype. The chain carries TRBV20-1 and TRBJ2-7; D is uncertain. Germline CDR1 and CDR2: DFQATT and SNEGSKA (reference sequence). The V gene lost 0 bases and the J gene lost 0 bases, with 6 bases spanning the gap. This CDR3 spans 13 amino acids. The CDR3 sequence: CSARDGGSYEQYF. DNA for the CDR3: TGCAGTGCTAGAGATGGTGGCTCCTACGAGCAGTACTTC.

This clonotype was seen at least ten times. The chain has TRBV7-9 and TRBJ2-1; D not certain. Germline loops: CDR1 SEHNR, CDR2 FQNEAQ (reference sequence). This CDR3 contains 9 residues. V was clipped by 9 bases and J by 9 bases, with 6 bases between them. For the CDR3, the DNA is TGTGCCAGTGGCGGTGAGCAGTTCTTC. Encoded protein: CASGGEQFF.

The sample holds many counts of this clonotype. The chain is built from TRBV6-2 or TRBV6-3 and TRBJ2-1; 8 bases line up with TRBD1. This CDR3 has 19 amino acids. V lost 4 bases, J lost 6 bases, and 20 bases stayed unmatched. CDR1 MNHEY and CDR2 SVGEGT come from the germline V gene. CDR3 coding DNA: TGTGCCAGCAGTTCCCTCACTCGATGGGGCCAGGGGGCCTCCAATGAGCAGTTCTTC. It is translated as CASSSLTRWGQGASNEQFF.